A single sample is the source of the 9 T cell receptor beta chains below, sequenced in a study of blood T cell repertoires in COVID-19. Generated by immunoSEQ multiplex PCR, the TCRdb table keeps only in-frame clones and is missing some. The data show around 160,000 clones, around nine tenths seen once. The sample was peripheral blood. Every receptor here comes from a human donor in a cohort sampled during active COVID-19.

V is TRBV6-5 and J is TRBJ1-2; 9 bases match TRBD1. Germline assignment: CDR1 MNHEY and CDR2 SVGAGI. The length of the CDR3 is 13 residues. The J segment lost 8 bases and the V segment lost 3 bases, leaving 4 bases of the junction unmatched. The CDR3 DNA reads as TGTGCCAGCAGTTATGGGACAGGGTTGGGCTACACCTTC. Translated, it gives CASSYGTGLGYTF.

In the case of this clone: Different DNA sequences within this sample yield the same CDR3. The chain uses TRBV5-4 and TRBJ2-1, with D perhaps matching TRBD1 (6 bases). Germline V gene lookup returns CDR1 SGHNT and CDR2 YYREEE (reference sequence). Trimming shortened V by 0 bases and J by 2 bases, and 9 bases separated the two germline ends. The CDR3 runs to 15 residues. CDR3 protein: CASSLAGQPYNEQFF. The DNA for the CDR3 is TGTGCCAGCAGCTTGGCGGGACAACCCTACAATGAGCAGTTCTTC.

V gene TRBV9 combines with J gene TRBJ2-7, with 7 bases fitting TRBD2. J gave up 5 bases and V 4 bases, and 12 bases lay outside the gene matches. CDR1 SGDLS and CDR2 YYNGEE come from the germline V gene. The CDR3 has 15 residues. CDR3 amino acids: CASSLGGRTLDEQYF. CDR3 nucleotide sequence: TGTGCCAGCAGCTTGGGGGGGAGGACACTAGACGAGCAGTACTTC.

The chain employs TRBV20-1 and TRBJ2-1, with a tentative D call TRBD2 (6 bases). V was clipped by 3 bases and J by 0 bases, with 12 bases between them. CDR1 is DFQATT and CDR2 is SNEGSKA in the germline V gene (reference sequence). This CDR3 has 15 amino acids. CDR3 bases: TGCAGTGCTAGTACGGGGAGGAGCTCCTACAATGAGCAGTTCTTC. Translated, it gives CSASTGRSSYNEQFF.

This rearrangement joins TRBV5-1 to TRBJ2-1; TRBD2 might be the D (7 bases). The CDR3 is 15 residues long. Germline V gene lookup returns CDR1 SGHRS and CDR2 YFSETQ. Trimming took off 0 bases at V and 7 bases at J, with 14 bases between the two ends. CDR3 region: CASSLEGGPGNEQFF. Written as DNA, the CDR3 is TGCGCCAGCAGCTTGGAGGGGGGGCCGGGGAATGAGCAGTTCTTC.

The chain carries TRBV18 and TRBJ2-1, with 7 positions matching TRBD1. In germline, CDR1 is KGHSH, CDR2 LQKENI. J gave up 4 bases and V 4 bases, and 19 bases lay outside the gene matches. This CDR3 is 19 amino acids long. CDR3 DNA sequence: TGTGCCAGCTCACTCGTACAGGGGATAATGGGGATAGGATACAATGAGCAGTTCTTC. It yields the protein CASSLVQGIMGIGYNEQFF.

This chain connects TRBV30 to TRBJ2-5; D remains ambiguous. This CDR3 spans 13 amino acids. V shed 2 bases and J shed 2 bases, with 9 bases lying between them. Germline CDR1 GTSNPN, CDR2 SVGIG (reference sequence). CDR3 nucleotide sequence: TGTGCCTGGAGTATGGCAGTTCAAGAGACCCAGTACTTC. Its protein is CAWSMAVQETQYF.

The chain uses TRBV19 and TRBJ1-2; D call uncertain. There are 16 residues in the CDR3. Germline CDR1 and CDR2: LNHDA and SQIVND (reference sequence). Deletions cut 3 bases from V and 4 bases from J, with 18 bases between. The CDR3 loop is CASSMDTEKKGYGYTF. The CDR3, as DNA: TGTGCCAGTAGTATGGATACAGAGAAGAAAGGCTATGGCTACACCTTC.

The chain combines TRBV6-6 with TRBJ1-2; D unresolved. V lost 3 bases, J lost 2 bases, and 7 bases lay in between. From germline, CDR1 is MNHNY and CDR2 SVGAGI (reference sequence). The CDR3 extends over 13 amino acids. The CDR3 loop is CASSYESNYGYTF. CDR3 coding DNA: TGTGCCAGCAGTTATGAAAGCAACTATGGCTACACCTTC.